The sample holds a few counts of the clone carrying this T cell receptor beta chain. The data were obtained in a study of OX40 agonist ivuxolimab in advanced cancers. The protocol was immunoSEQ multiplex PCR, while the TCRdb copy is restricted to in-frame clones and leaves out a portion. Of approximately 13,000 clones in the sample, 70% to 80% are singletons; the top ten hold 16%. The TCR originated in an adult with an advanced solid tumor such as melanoma, head and neck, liver or kidney cancer. The material was CD4+ or CD8+ T cells sorted from blood, obtained in a trial of the OX40 agonist ivuxolimab.

The CDR3 coding sequence is TGTGCCAGCAGCCCTAGGGCGGACAGGGGCCCATACAATGAGCAGTTCTTC. Residues: CASSPRADRGPYNEQFF. The rearrangement joins TRBV7-9 to TRBJ2-1, with 9 bases fitting TRBD1. The CDR3 runs 17 residues. The germline CDR1 and CDR2 sequences are SEHNR and FQNEAQ (reference sequence). The ends lost 5 bases at V and 4 bases at J; junction bases unmatched: 12.